These 19 T cell receptor beta chains were sequenced from one sample in a study of regulatory dendritic cells for organ transplantation. Only in-frame clones appear in the TCRdb table, and some are missing; sequencing was by immunoSEQ multiplex PCR. The sample holds roughly 34,000 clones, 85% to 90% seen once. Sequencing was carried out using naive CD4+ T cells from blood. Subset indicated: CD45RA+ naive T cells. Receptors were obtained from a human donor in good health.

This chain uses TRBV9 with TRBJ2-1, with D possibly matching TRBD1 (6 bases). The CDR3 contains 16 residues. The V gene lost 0 bases and the J gene lost 9 bases, with 19 bases spanning the gap. Germline loops: CDR1 SGDLS, CDR2 YYNGEE. The CDR3 region is CASSVAQGRGTSEQFF. The CDR3 DNA follows: TGTGCCAGCAGCGTAGCCCAGGGGAGAGGGACAAGTGAGCAGTTCTTC.

This clone has a single count. The rearrangement uses TRBV19 and TRBJ2-1, with D tentatively TRBD1 or TRBD2 (5 bases each). The V end lost 0 bases, the J end lost 7 bases, and 10 bases lay between the germline ends. CDR3 size: 14 residues. Per the germline V gene, CDR1 is LNHDA and CDR2 is SQIVND (reference sequence). This chain's CDR3 is CASSIDRWGNEQFF. The CDR3 coding sequence is TGTGCCAGTAGTATAGATCGGTGGGGGAATGAGCAGTTCTTC.

The chain has TRBV18 and TRBJ1-2; D gene unclear. V shed 3 bases and J shed 4 bases, with 18 bases lying between them. The germline gives CDR1 KGHSH, CDR2 LQKENI. The CDR3 has 16 residues. The CDR3 protein is CASSPPQSLNVYGYTF. In DNA form, the CDR3 reads TGTGCCAGCTCACCGCCTCAGAGTCTTAATGTCTATGGCTACACCTTC.

The rearrangement uses TRBV7-2 and TRBJ1-5; D gene ambiguous. The CDR3 totals 12 residues. Germline-derived CDR1 and CDR2 are SGHTA and FQGNSA. V was pared by 5 bases and J by 5 bases, with 7 bases between. CDR3 DNA: TGTGCCAGCAGCCCGCAGTATCAGCCCCAGCATTTT. This translates into CASSPQYQPQHF.

The rearrangement uses TRBV20-1 and TRBJ2-1; D unresolved. The CDR3 has 11 amino acids. V was clipped by 6 bases and J by 8 bases, with 11 bases between them. Per germline, CDR1 DFQATT and CDR2 SNEGSKA (reference sequence). This CDR3 reads CSAPKTHEQFF. The CDR3, as DNA: TGCAGTGCCCCCAAGACCCATGAGCAGTTCTTC.

This sequence joins TRBV11-2 and TRBJ2-5; 12 positions match TRBD2. The CDR3 sequence is 17 residues long. V was pared by 5 bases and J by 4 bases, with 11 bases of the junction left unmatched. The germline gives CDR1 SGHAT, CDR2 FQNNGV. CDR3 loop: CASSGSPGLAGGETQYF. In DNA, the CDR3 is TGTGCCAGCAGCGGATCACCGGGACTAGCGGGCGGAGAGACCCAGTACTTC.

The chain recombines TRBV13 with TRBJ2-6; TRBD1 matches 7 bases. The CDR3 consists of 14 residues. V gave up 7 bases and J gave up 4 bases; unmatched junction bases: 4. Germline CDR1 reads PRHDT; CDR2 reads FYEKMQ (reference sequence). The CDR3 is CASIQGTGANVLTF. Written as DNA, the CDR3 is TGTGCCAGCATACAGGGGACCGGGGCCAACGTCCTGACTTTC.

The chain carries TRBV27 and TRBJ2-7; 11 bases match TRBD2. This CDR3 spans 14 amino acids. With 7 bases clipped from V and 2 bases from J, the junction kept 4 bases outside the gene matches. Germline assignment: CDR1 MNHEY and CDR2 SMNVEV (reference sequence). The CDR3 here is CASMQLAGAYEQYF. CDR3 bases: TGTGCCAGCATGCAACTAGCGGGAGCCTACGAGCAGTACTTC.

J is TRBJ2-3 and V is TRBV9; TRBD2 matches at 7 bases. The CDR3 runs to 14 residues. The junction had 3 bases not matched to a gene; V was cut back by 0 bases and J by 5 bases. CDR1 and CDR2 from the germline V gene are SGDLS and YYNGEE. The CDR3 coding sequence is TGTGCCAGCAGCGTAGAGGGCGGGGGAGATACGCAGTATTTT. Translation: CASSVEGGGDTQYF.

This clone was observed once. The genes are TRBV7-3 and TRBJ2-7; possibly TRBD2 for D (5 bases). Per germline, CDR1 SGHTA and CDR2 FQGTGA. V was clipped by 3 bases and J by 3 bases, with 12 bases between them. The CDR3 extends over 14 amino acids. The CDR3 loop reads CASSFRGTGYEQYF. DNA of the CDR3: TGTGCCAGCAGCTTCCGGGGAACCGGCTACGAGCAGTACTTC.

As regards this clone: One end of the junction varies from germline; a read error may be responsible. The rearrangement uses TRBV25-1 and TRBJ2-7; 8 nucleotides match TRBD2. The germline V gene has CDR1 MGHDK and CDR2 SYGVNS. This CDR3 is 13 amino acids long. CDR3 nucleotides: TGTGCCACCCACGATTTCGGACAGCGGGAGAGGCACTTC. Residues: CATHDFGQRERHF.

This chain uses TRBV2 with TRBJ1-2; D is undetermined. CDR1 SNHLY and CDR2 FYNNEI come from the germline V gene. CDR3 length: 14 amino acids. V gave up 5 bases and J gave up 0 bases, with 10 bases separating them. CDR3 bases: TGTGCCAGCAGTCGAGTAGCCTCTAACTATGGCTACACCTTC. Its translation: CASSRVASNYGYTF. Together with reference TRBV2 and TRBJ1-2, the CDR3 gives the full variable domain: EPEVTQTPSHQVTQMGQEVILRCVPISNHLYFYWYRQILGQKVEFLVSFYNNEISEKSEIFDDQFSVERPDGSNFTLKIRSTKLEDSAMYFCASSRVASNYGYTFGSGTRLTVV.

This rearrangement joins TRBV30 to TRBJ2-2; TRBD2 agrees at 11 bases. This CDR3 is 13 amino acids long. Per the germline V gene, CDR1 is GTSNPN and CDR2 is SVGIG (reference sequence). With 7 bases clipped from V and 7 bases from J, the junction kept 5 bases outside the gene matches. CDR3 in DNA: TGTGCCTTTAGCGGGGGGGCTATCGGGGAGCTGTTTTTT. Protein sequence: CAFSGGAIGELFF.

The chain couples TRBV6-5 to TRBJ1-1; 7 nucleotides agree with TRBD1. With 4 bases clipped from V and 3 bases from J, the junction kept 11 bases outside the gene matches. The CDR3 runs 16 residues. The V gene's germline CDR1 is MNHEY and CDR2 SVGAGI. Here the CDR3 DNA reads TGTGCCAGCAGTTCAGAACAGGGGCAGGAGGACACTGAAGCTTTCTTT. It is translated as CASSSEQGQEDTEAFF.

A single count supports this clone. This chain links TRBV4-2 with TRBJ1-1; no reliable D call. The CDR3 spans 15 residues. Trimming removed 3 bases at V and 5 bases at J, with 16 bases between. Looked up from germline, CDR1 is LGHNA and CDR2 is YNFKEQ. DNA for the CDR3: TGTGCCAGCAGCCAGGCCTTAGGCAGTCGGACTGAAGCTTTCTTT. This codes for CASSQALGSRTEAFF.

V usage is TRBV28 and J usage is TRBJ2-1, with TRBD1 as a possible D gene (6 bases). Trimming stripped 3 bases from V and 2 bases from J, with 20 bases between. The CDR3 length is 18 residues. The germline gives CDR1 MDHEN, CDR2 SYDVKM. CDR3: CASSLYAVGRGPYNEQFF. The CDR3 region has the DNA TGTGCCAGCAGTTTGTACGCAGTCGGCAGGGGCCCCTACAATGAGCAGTTCTTC.

This clone was detected only once. The genes are TRBV7-2 and TRBJ1-5; D may be TRBD1 (6 bases). Germline CDR1 and CDR2: SGHTA and FQGNSA. V shed 1 base and J shed 1 base, with 11 bases lying between them. The CDR3 runs 16 residues. The CDR3 here is CASSLERQASNQPQHF. CDR3 nucleotides: TGTGCCAGCAGCTTAGAAAGACAGGCGAGCAATCAGCCCCAGCATTTT.

This chain uses TRBV11-2 with TRBJ2-4; D is possibly TRBD1 (6 bases). Germline CDR1 SGHAT, CDR2 FQNNGV. Trimming cost V 7 bases and J 2 bases, with 15 bases left between them. This CDR3 comprises 15 residues. CDR3 DNA: TGTGCCAGCAACACAGGGAAGGGGACCAAAAACATTCAGTACTTC. It translates to CASNTGKGTKNIQYF.

This chain joins TRBV25-1 and TRBJ2-7, with D tentatively TRBD2 (5 bases). Germline CDR1 reads MGHDK; CDR2 reads SYGVNS. Between the trimmed V and J ends, which lost 7 bases and 2 bases, there was a span of 6 bases. This CDR3 is built from 11 residues. CDR3 sequence: CASIGAYEQYF. The CDR3 nucleotides read TGTGCCAGCATCGGGGCCTACGAGCAGTACTTC.